This T cell receptor (beta chain) derives from a study of blood T cell repertoires in COVID-19. TCRdb's copy holds only in-frame clones and misses some; the assay was immunoSEQ multiplex PCR. This sample has 150,000 to 200,000 clones, with about 90% found just once. The CDR3 contains 15 residues. V dropped 0 bases and J dropped 3 bases, with 12 bases sitting between them. The germline V gene has CDR1 LGHNA and CDR2 YNFKEQ. Sequenced input: peripheral blood. The chain has TRBV4-2 and TRBJ2-7; D unresolved. The source is a woman aged 55-69 years with COVID-19, enrolled during active disease. CDR3 nucleotides: TGTGCCAGCAGCCAAGAGAGCAGGCAACACTACGAGCAGTACTTC. Translation: CASSQESRQHYEQYF.